This TCR beta chain was found in a study of post-analysis software for immune sequencing data. For the study at large: Included among the disease courses, which were recorded for the cohort, were relapsing-remitting, secondary progressive and progressive-relapsing multiple sclerosis. Findings and caveats of the study: Elevated frequency relative to controls characterized a handful of TRBV segments in patients, TRBV5-6, TRBV5-1 and TRBV20-1 among them.

V trimming: 3 bases; J trimming: 3 bases; junction bases outside the gene matches: 3. The CDR3 runs 15 residues. Germline V gives CDR1 SGHTA, CDR2 FQGNSA. In regard to this clonotype: Its antigen is unidentified.

Unique molecular identifiers featured in each of the TCR beta cDNA libraries. TCRdb re-analysed the PCR reads in MiXCR, keeping a single row per CDR3 protein. In the table there are a few hundred thousand distinct CDR3 sequences, 39% of which are singletons. This TCR derives from a girl aged 2-15 years with multiple sclerosis. The chain couples TRBV7-2 to TRBJ1-5; the match to TRBD1 covers 9 bases. Sequencing was performed on blood. CDR3 in DNA: TGTGCCAGCAGCTTTGACAGGGGGACCAATCAGCCCCAGCATTTT. This codes for CASSFDRGTNQPQHF.